This T cell receptor beta chain is drawn from a study of cytomegalovirus exposure and HLA in healthy donors. Germline lookup yields CDR1 SGHRS and CDR2 YFSETQ. The CDR3 covers 13 residues. Losses at the gene ends were 0 bases for V and 8 bases for J; bases not matched to a gene: 3. Researchers ran the PCR with 60 Vbeta and 13 Jbeta primers. Produced via immunoSEQ multiplex PCR; TCRdb's table is partial and in-frame only. Of approximately 120,000 clones in the sample, 65% to 75% were seen once. Points on this clone: The antigen is not known.

Study outcomes and limitations: The records held CMV serostatus as the only immune exposure information.

Sequencing was carried out using PBMCs. This receptor was identified in a woman in her forties or fifties in good health and CMV-seropositive. The chain combines TRBV5-1 with TRBJ1-1; 8 bases match TRBD1. CDR3 residues: CASSLADRGEAFF. CDR3 DNA: TGCGCCAGCAGCTTGGCCGACAGGGGCGAAGCTTTCTTT.